What follows are 7 T cell receptor beta chains derived from one specimen sequenced in a study of T cells in tuberculosis. Method: immunoSEQ multiplex PCR; TCRdb's copy keeps in-frame clones and lacks some. The table records some 30,000 clones, about 85% of them present only once. Time point given: new active TB diagnosis, blood taken before or within 7 days of starting treatment. The sample in question was PBMCs, obtained at tuberculosis diagnosis. These receptors originate from an adult with tuberculosis.

The chain employs TRBV28 and TRBJ2-3; D may be TRBD2 (5 bases). V gave up 5 bases and J gave up 3 bases, with 15 bases separating them. CDR3 length: 15 amino acids. CDR1 MDHEN and CDR2 SYDVKM come from the germline V gene. CDR3 protein: CASSPSFVETDTQYF. CDR3 bases: TGTGCCAGCAGTCCTAGCTTTGTGGAGACAGATACGCAGTATTTT.

In this sample, this clone turned up once. The DNA for the CDR3 is TGTGCCAGCAGTCGGATACAGGGAAATGAGCAGTTCTTC. Its protein is CASSRIQGNEQFF. The rearrangement joins TRBV6-5 to TRBJ2-1; D possibly corresponds to TRBD1 (6 bases). Germline values: CDR1 MNHEY, CDR2 SVGAGI. The CDR3 loop spans 13 amino acids. Trimming stripped 5 bases from V and 7 bases from J, with 12 bases between.

The chain is built from TRBV4-1 and TRBJ1-1; 8 nucleotides line up with TRBD1. There are 18 residues in the CDR3. V gave up 3 bases and J gave up 1 base; unmatched junction bases: 13. The germline V gene has CDR1 MGHRA and CDR2 YSYEKL. The CDR3 nucleotides read TGCGCCAGCAGCCAGGATCGACAGGGGTGGTCCACGAACACTGAAGCTTTCTTT. This encodes CASSQDRQGWSTNTEAFF.

The chain employs TRBV2 and TRBJ2-3; no firm D call. This CDR3 is 12 amino acids long. V was cut by 6 bases and J by 0 bases, with 4 bases left in between. Germline CDR1 reads SNHLY; CDR2 reads FYNNEI. The CDR3 loop is CASRTSTDTQYF. DNA of the CDR3: TGTGCCAGCAGGACAAGCACAGATACGCAGTATTTT.

J is TRBJ2-5 and V is TRBV6-5, with a tentative D call TRBD1 (5 bases). Trimming pared 8 bases from V and 5 bases from J, leaving 21 bases between. From germline, CDR1 is MNHEY and CDR2 SVGAGI. The CDR3 contains 15 residues. CDR3 nucleotide sequence: TGTGCCAGCCAGCAGGGCCCCTTACCGTCGGAGACCCAGTACTTC. Residues: CASQQGPLPSETQYF.

The V gene is TRBV4-2, the J gene TRBJ2-3, with 8 positions matching TRBD2. Per germline, CDR1 LGHNA and CDR2 YNFKEQ. J gave up 3 bases and V 0 bases, and 5 bases lay outside the gene matches. CDR3 length: 16 residues. CDR3 bases: TGTGCCAGCAGCCAAGAGGACGGCGGGGGGACAGATACGCAGTATTTT. Encoded protein: CASSQEDGGGTDTQYF.

V usage is TRBV6-6 and J usage is TRBJ1-2, with a possible D match to TRBD1 (5 bases). V was pared by 8 bases and J by 4 bases, with 11 bases between. Looked up from germline, CDR1 is MNHNY and CDR2 is SVGAGI (reference sequence). There are 12 residues in the CDR3. The CDR3 nucleotides are TGTGCCAGCGGGGCGGATGGCTATGGCTACACCTTC. Its protein is CASGADGYGYTF.